Shown below are 14 T cell receptor beta chains from a single sample sequenced in a study of cytomegalovirus exposure and HLA in healthy donors. PCR used 60 Vbeta primers and 13 Jbeta primers. The repertoire was sequenced with immunoSEQ multiplex PCR; TCRdb's copy has only in-frame clones and lacks some. Of hundreds of thousands of clones listed, 83% are singletons. Sequencing was done on a sample of PBMCs. Receptor source: a girl aged 5 to 17 in good health and CMV-seronegative.

The V and J genes are TRBV9 and TRBJ1-3; TRBD1 matches 7 bases. CDR1 SGDLS and CDR2 YYNGEE come from the germline V gene. V was clipped by 4 bases and J by 0 bases; unmatched bases: 7. The CDR3 loop spans 16 amino acids. CDR3 bases: TGTGCCAGCAGCCTCACAGGGGCTTCCTCTGGAAACACCATATATTTT. This gives the protein CASSLTGASSGNTIYF. Full variable domain (remainder filled in from reference TRBV9 and TRBJ1-3): DSGVTQTPKHLITATGQRVTLRCSPRSGDLSVYWYQQSLDQGLQFLIQYYNGEERAKGNILERFSAQQFPDLHSELNLSSLELGDSALYFCASSLTGASSGNTIYFGEGSWLTVV.

Written as DNA, the CDR3 is TGTGCCAGCAGCTTTGGCGGGGCCCAAAAGATAACCTACGAGCAGTACTTC. Residues: CASSFGGAQKITYEQYF. The genes are TRBV12-1 and TRBJ2-7; no check of the table's D call, TRBD2, against the DNA was made. TRBV12-1 is marked as a pseudogene. The CDR3 covers 17 residues.

The rearrangement joins TRBV28 to TRBJ2-1; the match to TRBD2 covers 11 bases. Germline lookup yields CDR1 MDHEN and CDR2 SYDVKM. V shed 7 bases and J 10 bases; nucleotides not matched to a gene: 9. The CDR3 is made up of 14 amino acids. CDR3 sequence reads: CASTNSGTSGEQFF. The CDR3 bases are TGTGCCAGCACCAACTCCGGGACTAGCGGCGAGCAGTTCTTC.

The chain recombines TRBV5-6 with TRBJ2-2; 10 nucleotides agree with TRBD1. With V trimmed by 4 bases and J by 5 bases, 5 bases remained unmatched. CDR1 and CDR2 (germline): SGHDT, YYEEEE. The CDR3 consists of 15 residues. CDR3 loop: CASSTRQGATGELFF. The CDR3 DNA reads as TGTGCCAGCAGCACTCGACAGGGGGCAACCGGGGAGCTGTTTTTT. Combining the CDR3 with reference TRBV5-6 and TRBJ2-2 gives the whole variable domain DAGVTQSPTHLIKTRGQQVTLRCSPKSGHDTVSWYQQALGQGPQFIFQYYEEEERQRGNFPDRFSGHQFPNYSSELNVNALLLGDSALYLCASSTRQGATGELFFGEGSRLTVL.

V is TRBV18 and J is TRBJ2-7; 7 nucleotides line up with TRBD1. The CDR3 is 14 residues long. With 3 bases clipped from V and 6 bases from J, the junction kept 8 bases outside the gene matches. Germline V gene sequence: CDR1 KGHSH, CDR2 LQKENI. Here the CDR3 DNA reads TGTGCCAGCTCACCGGGTCAGGGGGTTGGCGAGCAGTACTTC. Amino acid sequence: CASSPGQGVGEQYF.

The chain combines TRBV7-2 with TRBJ2-3; no definite D call. Trimming left V 1 base short and J 5 bases short, with 7 bases between. The CDR3 consists of 13 residues. Germline loops: CDR1 SGHTA, CDR2 FQGNSA. As DNA, the CDR3 is TGTGCCAGCAGCTTAGAAGCAATAGATACGCAGTATTTT. It specifies CASSLEAIDTQYF.

The chain employs TRBV5-1 and TRBJ2-3, with 8 positions matching TRBD2. The CDR3 consists of 17 residues. Germline trimming cut 6 bases from V and 0 bases from J; bases unmatched to any gene: 12. In germline, CDR1 is SGHRS, CDR2 YFSETQ. Here the CDR3 DNA reads TGCGCCAGCAAGGGAGCGGGGGCCCTCGCTAGCACAGATACGCAGTATTTT. Translation: CASKGAGALASTDTQYF.

The rearrangement links TRBV5-1 to TRBJ1-2, with 7 bases that match TRBD1. The V gene end was trimmed by 2 bases and the J gene end by 7 bases; junction bases not matched to a gene: 8. The CDR3 runs to 14 residues. Germline V CDR1 and CDR2: SGHRS, YFSETQ. The DNA for the CDR3 is TGCGCCAGCAGCTTTGAGACAGGGTTGAGTGGCTACACCTTC. Translated: CASSFETGLSGYTF.

The chain combines TRBV6-1 with TRBJ2-1, with D unresolved. CDR1 is MNHNS and CDR2 is SASEGT in the germline V gene. V was trimmed by 1 base and J by 0 bases, leaving 7 bases between them. This CDR3 has 15 amino acids. Here the CDR3 reads CASSEDLSSYNEQFF. CDR3 coding DNA: TGTGCCAGCAGTGAAGATCTTAGCTCCTACAATGAGCAGTTCTTC.

CDR3 amino acids: CASWGGEGNQPQHF. The CDR3 DNA reads TGTGCCTCGTGGGGAGGTGAGGGCAATCAGCCCCAGCATTTT. The chain joins TRBV19 to TRBJ1-5; D remains unclear. In germline, CDR1 is LNHDA, CDR2 SQIVND (reference sequence). The CDR3 spans 14 residues. Trimming stripped 11 bases from V and 2 bases from J, with 16 bases between.

V gene TRBV14 combines with J gene TRBJ2-7; TRBD1 might be the D (5 bases). The CDR3 has 17 amino acids. The germline V gene encodes CDR1 SGHDN and CDR2 FVKESK. V shed 0 bases and J shed 7 bases, with 22 bases lying between them. The CDR3 region has the DNA TGTGCCAGCAGCCAAGATAGGAGTGCAGGACAAGGCTGGGAGCAGTACTTC. It specifies CASSQDRSAGQGWEQYF.

This clone is a singleton in its sample. This chain links TRBV2 with TRBJ1-5; D gene unclear. The CDR3 runs to 14 residues. V dropped 7 bases and J dropped 0 bases, with 10 bases sitting between them. The germline V gene encodes CDR1 SNHLY and CDR2 FYNNEI. The CDR3 sequence: CASTHSYSNQPQHF. The CDR3 bases are TGTGCCAGCACCCACAGTTATAGCAATCAGCCCCAGCATTTT.

The chain has TRBV18 and TRBJ1-6; tentatively, D is TRBD1 (6 bases). Germline V lookup: CDR1 KGHSH, CDR2 LQKENI. Trimming shortened V by 2 bases and J by 12 bases, and 14 bases separated the two germline ends. This CDR3 is 14 amino acids long. This chain's CDR3 is CASSPGQSDRPLHF. The CDR3 nucleotides are TGTGCCAGCTCACCAGGACAGTCTGACCGACCCCTCCACTTT. Full variable domain (missing parts from reference TRBV18 and TRBJ1-6): NAGVMQNPRHLVRRRGQEARLRCSPMKGHSHVYWYRQLPEEGLKFMVYLQKENIIDESGMPKERFSAEFPKEGPSILRIQQVVRGDSAAYFCASSPGQSDRPLHFGNGTRLTVT.

This chain joins TRBV7-2 and TRBJ1-6; tentative D call: TRBD1 (5 bases). With 1 base removed from V and 6 bases from J, the gap between germline ends came to 13 bases. CDR3 length: 16 amino acids. The germline gives CDR1 SGHTA, CDR2 FQGNSA. The CDR3 loop is CASSLVGRGGNSPLHF. For the CDR3, the DNA is TGTGCCAGCAGCTTAGTAGGTAGGGGAGGTAATTCACCCCTCCACTTT. Full variable domain (rest looked up from reference TRBV7-2 and TRBJ1-6): GAGVSQSPSNKVTEKGKDVELRCDPISGHTALYWYRQSLGQGLEFLIYFQGNSAPDKSGLPSDRFSAERTGGSVSTLTIQRTQQEDSAVYLCASSLVGRGGNSPLHFGNGTRLTVT.